This passage covers 30 T cell receptor beta chains from one sample sequenced in a study of blood T cell repertoires in COVID-19. Some clones are missing from TCRdb's copy, which holds only in-frame ones; the method was immunoSEQ multiplex PCR. The table records roughly 8,600 clones, approximately 84% of them present only once. The sample consisted of peripheral blood. All receptors come from a human donor with active COVID-19. The donor label of this sample is uncertain.

The chain employs TRBV10-1 and TRBJ1-1; D gene ambiguous. The germline gives CDR1 WNHNN, CDR2 SYGVQD (reference sequence). The germline V and J ends were trimmed by 7 bases and 0 bases, with 15 bases remaining between them. This CDR3 is 15 amino acids long. The CDR3 here is CASTKDWVMNTEAFF. The CDR3 DNA reads as TGCGCCAGCACCAAAGACTGGGTGATGAACACTGAAGCTTTCTTT.

The chain has TRBV9 and TRBJ2-2, with TRBD2 matching over 14 bases. Trimming cost V 1 base and J 7 bases; bases outside gene matches: 6. The CDR3 contains 17 residues. Germline loops: CDR1 SGDLS, CDR2 YYNGEE. The CDR3: CASSVRGLAGVVGELFF. The CDR3 nucleotides read TGTGCCAGCAGCGTACGGGGACTAGCGGGAGTGGTCGGGGAGCTGTTTTTT.

This CDR3 reads CASSPAGDIQYF. CDR3 DNA: TGTGCCAGCAGCCCCGCCGGTGACATTCAGTACTTC. The rearrangement uses TRBV7-2 and TRBJ2-4; D gene uncertain. This CDR3 is 12 amino acids long. CDR1 is SGHTA and CDR2 is FQGNSA in the germline V gene. Trimming took off 5 bases at V and 8 bases at J, with 10 bases between the two ends.

The sample holds one count of this clone. This sequence joins TRBV4-2 and TRBJ1-2; D may be TRBD1 (6 bases). The CDR3 is 13 amino acids. With 6 bases removed from V and 8 bases from J, the gap between germline ends came to 16 bases. Germline lookup yields CDR1 LGHNA and CDR2 YNFKEQ. The CDR3 sequence is CASRPTGSDGYTF. The CDR3 nucleotides read TGTGCCAGCAGGCCAACAGGGAGCGACGGCTACACCTTC.

The V gene is TRBV28, the J gene TRBJ1-1; 7 bases align to TRBD1. V gave up 6 bases and J gave up 1 base; unmatched junction bases: 8. CDR1 and CDR2 (germline): MDHEN, SYDVKM. CDR3 length: 15 residues. This CDR3 is CASRGGPNTNTEAFF. In nucleotides, the CDR3 is TGTGCCAGCAGAGGGGGCCCAAACACGAACACTGAAGCTTTCTTT.

This clone has a handful of counts. The V call is TRBV7-8, the J call TRBJ2-3; 9 bases fit TRBD2. V dropped 1 base and J dropped 5; count of bases not matched to a gene: 10. CDR3 length equals 17 residues. Germline-derived CDR1 and CDR2 are SGHVS and FQNEAQ. The CDR3: CASSLVTSGFKLDTQYF. The CDR3 region has the DNA TGTGCCAGCAGCTTAGTTACTAGCGGGTTCAAGTTAGATACGCAGTATTTT.

The V gene is TRBV27, the J gene TRBJ2-1, with TRBD2 identical over 10 bases. V lost 3 bases and J lost 2; bases outside the gene matches: 4. Germline V gene sequence: CDR1 MNHEY, CDR2 SMNVEV (reference sequence). This CDR3 spans 16 amino acids. CDR3 nucleotide sequence: TGTGCCAGCAGTTTCACAGCGGGAGGGCCCTACAATGAGCAGTTCTTC. The encoded protein is CASSFTAGGPYNEQFF.

The rearrangement uses TRBV7-9 and TRBJ2-1, with 7 bases lining up with TRBD2. Germline V gene sequence: CDR1 SEHNR, CDR2 FQNEAQ (reference sequence). The CDR3 extends over 17 amino acids. V shed 1 base and J 4 bases; nucleotides not matched to a gene: 10. CDR3 protein: CASSLVGAGESYNEQFF. CDR3 nucleotides: TGTGCCAGCAGCTTAGTCGGTGCGGGAGAATCTTACAATGAGCAGTTCTTC.

This sequence joins TRBV5-1 and TRBJ2-7; D possibly corresponds to TRBD2 (6 bases). The CDR3 is 14 amino acids. The V gene's germline CDR1 is SGHRS and CDR2 YFSETQ. Between the trimmed V and J ends, which lost 4 bases and 7 bases, there was a span of 18 bases. The CDR3 loop is CASSGPGPGGEQYF. The CDR3 nucleotides are TGCGCCAGCAGCGGACCGGGTCCCGGAGGGGAGCAGTACTTC.

The chain carries TRBV30 and TRBJ2-1; D is undetermined. With 0 bases removed from V and 8 bases from J, the gap between germline ends came to 14 bases. This CDR3 has 14 amino acids. Germline loops: CDR1 GTSNPN, CDR2 SVGIG (reference sequence). The CDR3 loop reads CAWSVDSSAHEQFF. The CDR3, as DNA: TGTGCCTGGAGTGTTGACTCCTCGGCCCATGAGCAGTTCTTC.

This chain links TRBV28 with TRBJ1-5; D uncertain. The CDR3 covers 12 residues. Looked up from germline, CDR1 is MDHEN and CDR2 is SYDVKM. Trimming removed 6 bases at V and 2 bases at J, with 5 bases between. CDR3 residues: CASSEGNQPQHF. CDR3 DNA: TGTGCCAGCAGCGAGGGCAATCAGCCCCAGCATTTT.

J is TRBJ2-1 and V is TRBV7-9, with a weak D call TRBD1 (6 bases). Per the germline V gene, CDR1 is SEHNR and CDR2 is FQNEAQ (reference sequence). This CDR3 is built from 12 residues. The ends were cut back, 3 bases at V and 13 bases at J, with 13 bases in the middle. The CDR3 DNA reads as TGTGCCAGCAGCTTTGGGGGCGAAAGTCAGTTCTTC. Translated, it gives CASSFGGESQFF.

The chain recombines TRBV4-3 with TRBJ1-5, with 7 nucleotides matching TRBD1. Germline lookup yields CDR1 LGHNA and CDR2 YSLEER. After removal of 0 bases from V and 6 bases from J, the junction contained 5 bases not matched to a gene. The CDR3 runs 15 residues. This CDR3 reads CASSQDRGARQPQHF. CDR3 DNA sequence: TGCGCCAGCAGCCAAGACAGGGGGGCACGTCAGCCCCAGCATTTT.

This sequence joins TRBV5-6 and TRBJ2-5, with 7 bases fitting TRBD1. The V gene's germline CDR1 is SGHDT and CDR2 YYEEEE. The CDR3 is made up of 15 amino acids. V shed 4 bases, J shed 5 bases, and the junction held 11 bases outside the gene matches. CDR3 protein: CASSVRDSTGETQYF. The DNA of the CDR3 is TGTGCCAGCAGCGTCCGGGACAGCACTGGGGAGACCCAGTACTTC.

The chain combines TRBV10-3 with TRBJ1-1; D is undetermined. Trimming cost V 2 bases and J 11 bases, with 12 bases left between them. The germline CDR1 and CDR2 sequences are ENHRY and SYGVKD. The CDR3 spans 12 residues. The CDR3 DNA follows: TGTGCCATCAGTGAGCCCCCGGGTACGGCTTTCTTT. It is translated as CAISEPPGTAFF.

The sample holds one count of this clone. Here the CDR3 reads CATSDYRAGAYEQYF. The CDR3 DNA sequence: TGTGCCACCAGTGATTATCGAGCGGGGGCCTACGAGCAGTACTTC. V gene TRBV24-1 combines with J gene TRBJ2-7; 8 bases are a match to TRBD2. Germline values: CDR1 KGHDR, CDR2 SFDVKD. CDR3 size: 15 residues. The V segment lost 2 bases and the J segment 2 bases; nucleotides outside the gene matches: 4.

The chain combines TRBV28 with TRBJ2-4; 10 bases are a match to TRBD2. Germline assignment: CDR1 MDHEN and CDR2 SYDVKM. Unmatched junction bases numbered 2, after V lost 6 bases and J lost 0 bases. The CDR3 has 15 residues. As DNA, the CDR3 is TGTGCCAGCAGCGGACTAGCGGTAGCCAAAAACATTCAGTACTTC. It translates to CASSGLAVAKNIQYF.

The V and J genes are TRBV6-5 and TRBJ2-2; the match to TRBD1 covers 7 bases. The CDR3 has 15 residues. Looked up from germline, CDR1 is MNHEY and CDR2 is SVGAGI. J was trimmed by 6 bases and V by 0 bases; bases with no gene match: 4. CDR3 nucleotide sequence: TGTGCCAGCAGTTACTCGGGGACAGCGCCCGGGGAGCTGTTTTTT. Protein sequence: CASSYSGTAPGELFF.

The chain uses TRBV5-5 and TRBJ1-6, with D possibly being TRBD1 (5 bases). Trimming left V 5 bases short and J 7 bases short, with 7 bases between. This CDR3 has 12 amino acids. CDR1 and CDR2 (germline): SGHKS, YYEKEE (reference sequence). The CDR3 spells CASRTANSPLHF. Here the CDR3 DNA reads TGTGCCAGCAGGACAGCAAATTCACCCCTCCACTTT.

V usage is TRBV7-3 and J usage is TRBJ2-1, with 8 bases lining up with TRBD2. V dropped 5 bases and J dropped 2; count of bases not matched to a gene: 8. The germline V gene encodes CDR1 SGHTA and CDR2 FQGTGA. The CDR3 totals 16 residues. DNA for the CDR3: TGTGCCAGCAGCGCCACCCCGGGAGGGCCCTACAATGAGCAGTTCTTC. Amino acids: CASSATPGGPYNEQFF.

The chain employs TRBV7-6 and TRBJ2-7; perhaps TRBD2 as D (6 bases). The V and J ends lost 0 bases and 3 bases respectively, with 12 bases between them. Germline V gene sequence: CDR1 SGHVS, CDR2 FNYEAQ. The CDR3 is made up of 15 amino acids. Here the CDR3 reads CASSLALGGDYEQYF. The CDR3 nucleotides read TGTGCCAGCAGCTTAGCTCTAGGCGGGGACTACGAGCAGTACTTC.

V is TRBV5-1 and J is TRBJ1-1; D may be TRBD1 (6 bases). Looked up from germline, CDR1 is SGHRS and CDR2 is YFSETQ. The CDR3 is made up of 15 amino acids. Trimming took off 4 bases at V and 1 base at J, with 14 bases between the two ends. As DNA, the CDR3 is TGCGCCAGCAGCCTGAACGGACAGAAGAACACTGAAGCTTTCTTT. The encoded protein is CASSLNGQKNTEAFF.

The J gene is TRBJ2-2, the V gene TRBV4-2; D perhaps matches TRBD1 (6 bases). Trimming removed 4 bases at V and 7 bases at J, with 10 bases between. CDR3 length: 13 amino acids. Germline CDR1 LGHNA, CDR2 YNFKEQ. The CDR3 DNA is TGTGCCAGCAGCCCCGACAGGATCGGGGAGCTGTTTTTT. Encoded protein: CASSPDRIGELFF.

This chain uses TRBV5-1 with TRBJ2-5; 7 bases map to TRBD1. Trimming removed 2 bases from V and 2 bases from J; junction bases left unmatched: 6. Germline V gives CDR1 SGHRS, CDR2 YFSETQ. The CDR3 extends over 15 amino acids. The chain's CDR3 is CASSLRDSAQETQYF. In DNA, the CDR3 is TGCGCCAGCAGCTTAAGGGACAGTGCTCAAGAGACCCAGTACTTC.

The CDR3 region has the DNA TGTGCCAGCAGGCCAGCGGGAGCTGAGACCCAGTACTTC. Protein product: CASRPAGAETQYF. The chain joins TRBV7-2 to TRBJ2-5; 8 nucleotides match TRBD2. The length of the CDR3 is 13 residues. The V and J ends lost 6 bases and 5 bases, in that order; junction bases with no gene match: 5. Germline V lookup: CDR1 SGHTA, CDR2 FQGNSA.

J is TRBJ2-3 and V is TRBV3-1 (or the pseudogene TRBV3-2); D is perhaps TRBD2 (6 bases). Germline V gene data show CDR1 as LGHDT and CDR2 as YNNKEL (reference sequence). Trimming pared 3 bases from V and 0 bases from J, leaving 22 bases between. This CDR3 contains 19 residues. CDR3 residues: CASSHLGGAARGSTDTQYF. CDR3 nucleotides: TGTGCCAGCAGCCATCTGGGGGGAGCGGCCCGCGGGAGCACAGATACGCAGTATTTT.

The rearrangement uses TRBV19 and TRBJ1-1; 8 bases match TRBD1. V dropped 5 bases and J dropped 4; count of bases not matched to a gene: 15. CDR1 and CDR2 (germline): LNHDA, SQIVND (reference sequence). The CDR3 spans 17 residues. CDR3 DNA sequence: TGTGCCAGTAGTGTCGGACAGGGCGGTTTTTTCGGCACTGAAGCTTTCTTT. Encoded protein: CASSVGQGGFFGTEAFF.

This chain connects TRBV7-2 to TRBJ2-7, with D possibly TRBD2 on 5 matching bases. CDR3 length: 15 amino acids. V was cut by 5 bases and J by 6 bases, with 20 bases left in between. Germline loops: CDR1 SGHTA, CDR2 FQGNSA. Written as DNA, the CDR3 is TGTGCCAGCAGCCTAGGGAGAGGTCTCCCCAGCGAGCAGTACTTC. This encodes CASSLGRGLPSEQYF.

V is TRBV5-6 and J is TRBJ2-6; the D is unclear. Trimming left V 4 bases short and J 8 bases short, with 7 bases between. The CDR3 has 12 residues. Germline lookup yields CDR1 SGHDT and CDR2 YYEEEE. The chain's CDR3 is CASSQSTNVLTF. The CDR3 nucleotides are TGTGCCAGCAGCCAATCTACCAACGTCCTGACTTTC.

The gene calls are TRBV6-6 and TRBJ2-7, with 7 bases aligning to TRBD2. Germline-derived CDR1 and CDR2 are MNHNY and SVGAGI (reference sequence). The length of the CDR3 is 13 residues. V gave up 5 bases and J gave up 4 bases; unmatched junction bases: 5. The CDR3 is CASSSGIRYEQYF. The CDR3 DNA sequence: TGTGCCAGCAGTAGCGGGATCAGGTACGAGCAGTACTTC.